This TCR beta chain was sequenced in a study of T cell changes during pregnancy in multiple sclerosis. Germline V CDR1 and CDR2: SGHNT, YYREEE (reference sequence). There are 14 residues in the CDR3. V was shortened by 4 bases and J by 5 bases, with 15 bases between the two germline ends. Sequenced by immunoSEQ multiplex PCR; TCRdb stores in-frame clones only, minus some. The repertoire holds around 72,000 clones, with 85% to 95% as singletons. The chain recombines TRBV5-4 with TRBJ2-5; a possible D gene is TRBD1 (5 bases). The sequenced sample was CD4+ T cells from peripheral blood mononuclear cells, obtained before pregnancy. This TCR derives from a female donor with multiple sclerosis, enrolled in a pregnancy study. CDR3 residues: CASSPQAEWETQYF. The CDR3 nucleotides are TGTGCCAGCAGCCCACAGGCCGAGTGGGAGACCCAGTACTTC.